This TCR beta chain was identified in a study of blood T cell repertoires in COVID-19. Overall study: Acute and convalescent COVID-19 specimens originated in the United States, Italy and Spain. The analysed material was cDNA or gDNA that came from T cells, B-cell-depleted T cells, or PBMCs.

In Cohort 3, a recovered donor had either two negative PCRs, clearance, or symptom resolution. TCRdb keeps only in-frame clones here, not all; method: immunoSEQ multiplex PCR. There are 250,000 to 300,000 clones in the sample; roughly nine tenths occur only once, and about 1.8% lies in the top ten. Trimming pared 0 bases from V and 7 bases from J, leaving 5 bases between. The CDR3 loop spans 11 amino acids. Germline V lookup: CDR1 DFQATT, CDR2 SNEGSKA (reference sequence). The chain is built from TRBV20-1 and TRBJ2-3; no firm D call. Sequenced material: PBMCs or T cells enriched from blood (not recorded which). The clonotype originates from a woman aged 40 to 50 who had recovered from COVID-19. CDR3 sequence: CSARDYYTQYF. The CDR3 DNA sequence: TGCAGTGCTAGAGATTATTATACGCAGTATTTT.